This T cell receptor beta chain derives from a study of graft-versus-host responses after intestinal transplantation. Remarks on this clone: Its matching antigen is unknown.

Some clones are missing from TCRdb's copy, which holds only in-frame ones; the method was immunoSEQ multiplex PCR. The table shows 35,000 to 50,000 clones, with about 96% occurring only once. The length of the CDR3 is 14 residues. Per germline, CDR1 GTSNPN and CDR2 SVGIG (reference sequence). Trimming removed 2 bases at V and 1 base at J, with 8 bases between. This chain links TRBV30 with TRBJ2-2; the D is unclear. Sequenced here: unstimulated CD8+ T cells sorted from spleen or lymph node cells, sampled before transplant. This TCR came from a human donor who was the organ donor for an intestinal transplant. The CDR3: CAWSKTENTGELFF. CDR3 nucleotide sequence: TGTGCCTGGAGTAAAACCGAGAACACCGGGGAGCTGTTTTTT.